The 15 T cell receptor beta chains below come from one sample, sequenced in a study of T cell responses to AZD1222 COVID-19 vaccine. Clones were read by immunoSEQ multiplex PCR, and TCRdb kept only the in-frame ones, dropping some. The sample lists about 110,000 clones; about 92% were seen once. Sequencing used peripheral blood, obtained on day 0 of AZD1222 vaccination. The receptors originated from an adult in good health.

The genes are TRBV11-2 and TRBJ2-3, with 7 bases fitting TRBD2. CDR1 is SGHAT and CDR2 is FQNNGV in the germline V gene. The CDR3 extends over 15 amino acids. Germline trimming cut 3 bases from V and 5 bases from J; bases unmatched to any gene: 8. This chain's CDR3 is CASSFVRSGVDTQYF. Written as DNA, the CDR3 is TGTGCCAGCAGCTTTGTTAGGAGCGGGGTAGATACGCAGTATTTT.

The J gene is TRBJ2-6, the V gene TRBV27; the D gene is possibly TRBD1 (5 bases). CDR1 is MNHEY and CDR2 is SMNVEV in the germline V gene (reference sequence). Trimming took off 7 bases at V and 0 bases at J, with 13 bases between the two ends. The CDR3 contains 16 residues. The CDR3 DNA is TGTGCCAGCACCAGGGATCCCCGCTCTGGGGCCAACGTCCTGACTTTC. This codes for CASTRDPRSGANVLTF.

This clone has a single count. The rearrangement joins TRBV9 to TRBJ2-7, with 7 bases fitting TRBD1. This CDR3 spans 14 amino acids. In germline, CDR1 is SGDLS, CDR2 YYNGEE. Trimming took 2 bases from V and 0 from J; bases not matched to a gene: 2. CDR3 coding DNA: TGTGCCAGCAGCGTGAGGACAGGCTCCTACGAGCAGTACTTC. It encodes CASSVRTGSYEQYF.

The chain has TRBV6-4 and TRBJ2-2; a weak D match, TRBD2 (5 bases). Trimming removed 4 bases at V and 0 bases at J, with 12 bases between. Germline lookup yields CDR1 MRHNA and CDR2 SNTAGT. The CDR3 is 16 residues long. The DNA of the CDR3 is TGTGCCAGCAGTGCGGAGGTCCTTCCGAACACCGGGGAGCTGTTTTTT. Its translation is CASSAEVLPNTGELFF.

V is TRBV27 and J is TRBJ1-5, with D unclear. CDR3 length: 14 residues. The V gene's germline CDR1 is MNHEY and CDR2 SMNVEV (reference sequence). The V end lost 3 bases, the J end lost 5 bases, and 11 bases lay between the germline ends. DNA of the CDR3: TGTGCCAGCAGTTTCCGGCAGGAGGATCAGCCCCAGCATTTT. Its protein product is CASSFRQEDQPQHF.

The CDR3 DNA is TGCGCCAGCAGCCTAACGGACAGGGAGGGGAGCGAGCAGTACTTC. It translates to CASSLTDREGSEQYF. The chain combines TRBV4-3 with TRBJ2-7; weak D call: TRBD1 (8 bases). The V end lost 4 bases, the J end lost 6 bases, and 19 bases lay between the germline ends. The CDR3 has 15 residues. CDR1 and CDR2 from the germline V gene are LGHNA and YSLEER.

This clone was observed once. The V call is TRBV9, the J call TRBJ1-6, with D maybe TRBD1 (6 bases). Trimming took 3 bases from V and 14 from J, leaving 15 bases between them. Germline CDR1 is SGDLS and CDR2 is YYNGEE. The CDR3 length is 13 residues. The CDR3: CASSEDSHTSLHF. For the CDR3, the DNA is TGTGCCAGCAGCGAGGACAGTCATACATCCCTCCACTTT.

The chain employs TRBV11-3 and TRBJ1-2, with D tentatively TRBD1 (6 bases). V lost 1 base and J 4 bases, leaving 10 bases between the germline ends. Germline V gives CDR1 SGHNT, CDR2 YENEEA. This CDR3 has 14 residues. DNA of the CDR3: TGTGCCAGCAGCTTAGCCGGGGACACCTATGGCTACACCTTC. Translating it yields CASSLAGDTYGYTF.

The V call is TRBV27, the J call TRBJ2-2, with D possibly TRBD1 on 6 matching bases. Germline V gene data show CDR1 as MNHEY and CDR2 as SMNVEV (reference sequence). V shed 10 bases and J shed 3 bases, with 15 bases lying between them. The CDR3 is 14 residues long. CDR3 nucleotides: TGTGCCACCGGGGACATGCGTGACACCGGGGAGCTGTTTTTT. The encoded protein is CATGDMRDTGELFF.

The CDR3 DNA sequence: TGTGCCAGCAGCTTAGGTAGCAGGAGCGACAATGAGCAGTTCTTC. It is translated as CASSLGSRSDNEQFF. The rearrangement uses TRBV7-3 and TRBJ2-1; D remains ambiguous. CDR3 size: 15 residues. V dropped 2 bases and J dropped 5 bases, with 13 bases sitting between them. The V gene's germline CDR1 is SGHTA and CDR2 FQGTGA.

This chain links TRBV11-2 with TRBJ1-1; possible D gene TRBD1, 5 bases. The germline V and J ends were trimmed by 5 bases and 1 base, with 11 bases remaining between them. This CDR3 comprises 14 residues. CDR1 and CDR2 (germline): SGHAT, FQNNGV. CDR3 amino acids: CASSTGTANTEAFF. CDR3 DNA: TGTGCCAGCAGCACTGGGACGGCGAACACTGAAGCTTTCTTT.

The J gene is TRBJ1-2, the V gene TRBV3-1 (or the pseudogene TRBV3-2), with 7 bases that match TRBD1. Per the germline V gene, CDR1 is LGHDT and CDR2 is YNNKEL (reference sequence). The CDR3 covers 18 residues. Losses at the gene ends were 0 bases for V and 2 bases for J; bases not matched to a gene: 12. Here the CDR3 reads CASSQDIAAGTANYGYTF. The CDR3 coding sequence is TGTGCCAGCAGCCAAGATATTGCTGCTGGGACAGCGAACTATGGCTACACCTTC.

The chain uses TRBV2 and TRBJ1-2; D is undetermined. CDR1 and CDR2 (germline): SNHLY, FYNNEI. V lost 1 base, J lost 8 bases, and 14 bases lay in between. This CDR3 spans 14 amino acids. CDR3 sequence: CASSEGGAMRGYTF. The CDR3 DNA follows: TGTGCCAGCAGTGAAGGGGGAGCGATGCGGGGCTACACCTTC.

This chain connects TRBV4-3 to TRBJ2-2, with 12 bases identical to TRBD2. The CDR3 loop spans 16 amino acids. J lost 6 bases, V lost 4 bases, and 6 bases had no gene match. Germline V gene lookup returns CDR1 LGHNA and CDR2 YSLEER. This CDR3 reads CASSRTSGASAGELFF. The CDR3 bases are TGCGCCAGCAGCCGGACTAGCGGGGCGTCTGCCGGGGAGCTGTTTTTT.

The chain joins TRBV29-1 to TRBJ1-1; TRBD1 might be the D (5 bases). Between the trimmed V and J ends, which lost 6 bases and 1 base, there was a span of 9 bases. This CDR3 spans 12 amino acids. The germline V gene encodes CDR1 SQVTM and CDR2 ANQGSEA. Here the CDR3 reads CSVSDRNTEAFF. In DNA form, the CDR3 reads TGCAGCGTGAGCGACAGGAACACTGAAGCTTTCTTT.